The clone carrying this T cell receptor (beta chain) was observed a handful of times. The target antigen is unknown. The data derive from a study of response to subunit inactivated influenza vaccine. TCRdb passed the RT-PCR reads through MiXCR, listing each CDR3 protein once. The table lists around 580,000 distinct CDR3 sequences, 11% to 15% of them singletons. General study points: Few new T cells, the authors suggested, are recruited by each seasonal influenza vaccination.

Sequenced here: PBMCs from blood, sampled approximately 12 days after vaccination. This clonotype was obtained from a man between 45 and 60 years old who received an inactivated influenza vaccine.

CDR3 residues: CASSLEASSSYNEQFF. The CDR3 bases are TGCGCCAGCAGCTTGGAGGCTTCTAGCTCCTACAATGAGCAGTTCTTC. The chain carries TRBV5-1 and TRBJ2-1; no clear D. This CDR3 contains 16 residues. Germline V gene data show CDR1 as SGHRS and CDR2 as YFSETQ. Trimming cost V 0 bases and J 0 bases, with 10 bases left between them.